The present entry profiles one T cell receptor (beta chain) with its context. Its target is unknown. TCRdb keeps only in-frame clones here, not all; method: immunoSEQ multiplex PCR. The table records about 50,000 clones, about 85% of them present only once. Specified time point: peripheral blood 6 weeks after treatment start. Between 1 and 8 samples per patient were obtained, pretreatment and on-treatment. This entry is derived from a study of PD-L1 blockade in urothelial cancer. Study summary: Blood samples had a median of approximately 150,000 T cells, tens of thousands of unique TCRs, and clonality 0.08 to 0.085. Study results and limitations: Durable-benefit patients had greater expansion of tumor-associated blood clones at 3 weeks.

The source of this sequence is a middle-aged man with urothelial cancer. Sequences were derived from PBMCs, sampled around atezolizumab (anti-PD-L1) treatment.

CDR3: CASSSAGGGYNYGYTF. The CDR3 DNA follows: TGTGCCAGCAGCTCTGCAGGGGGTGGTTATAACTATGGCTACACCTTC. This chain uses TRBV5-4 with TRBJ1-2, with TRBD1 matching 7 bases. The length of the CDR3 is 16 residues. The trim removed 3 bases at V and 1 base at J, leaving 9 bases unmatched. Germline assignment: CDR1 SGHNT and CDR2 YYREEE (reference sequence).